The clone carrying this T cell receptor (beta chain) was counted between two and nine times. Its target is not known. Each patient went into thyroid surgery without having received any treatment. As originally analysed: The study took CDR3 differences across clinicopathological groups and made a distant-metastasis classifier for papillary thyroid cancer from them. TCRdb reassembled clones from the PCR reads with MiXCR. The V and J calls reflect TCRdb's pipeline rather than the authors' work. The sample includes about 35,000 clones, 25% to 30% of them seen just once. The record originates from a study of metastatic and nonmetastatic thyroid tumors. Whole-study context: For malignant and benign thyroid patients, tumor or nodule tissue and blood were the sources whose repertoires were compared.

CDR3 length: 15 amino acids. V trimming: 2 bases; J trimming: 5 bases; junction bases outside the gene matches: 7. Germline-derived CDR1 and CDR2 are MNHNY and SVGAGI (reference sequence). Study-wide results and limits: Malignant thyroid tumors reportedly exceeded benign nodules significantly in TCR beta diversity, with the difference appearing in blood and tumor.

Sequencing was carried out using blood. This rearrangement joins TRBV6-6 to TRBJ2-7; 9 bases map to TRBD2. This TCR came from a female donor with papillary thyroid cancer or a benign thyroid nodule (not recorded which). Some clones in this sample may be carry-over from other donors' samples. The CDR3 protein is CASSYLGTSIHEQYF. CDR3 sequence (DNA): TGTGCCAGCAGTTACCTGGGGACTAGCATCCACGAGCAGTACTTC.